The rows below give T cell receptor beta chains drawn from one sample of a study of a mutant IDH1 vaccine in newly diagnosed glioma. Some clones are missing from TCRdb's copy, which holds only in-frame ones; the method was immunoSEQ multiplex PCR. Of about 94,000 clones listed, roughly nine tenths were seen once; the top ten hold 0.75% to 0.95%. These receptors lack a known antigen. The sequenced sample was PBMCs, obtained from a glioma patient whose treatment included an IDH1 peptide vaccine. All receptors come from a woman between 45 and 60 years old with glioma. Each CDR3 is given with its conserved first and last residue. Each record gives: clone size, V gene, D gene, J gene, CDR3 DNA, CDR3 protein. The D gene is left open where the match is weak. Some rows have no size entry. The others give once, few or many, or a class for an expanded clone.

clone_size: .
v_call: TRBV27
d_call: TRBD2
j_call: TRBJ2-7
cdr3_nt: TGTGCCAGCAGTCCCTGGGGGGGGAACGAGCAGTACTTC
cdr3_aa: CASSPWGGNEQYF

clone_size: .
v_call: TRBV19
d_call: .
j_call: TRBJ1-4
cdr3_nt: TGTGCCAGTAGTATCTCCAGGGCCTCAACTAATGAAAAACTGTTTTTT
cdr3_aa: CASSISRASTNEKLFF

clone_size: .
v_call: TRBV5-1
d_call: TRBD2
j_call: TRBJ2-2
cdr3_nt: TGCGCCAGCCGGCTAGCGGAAAACACCGGGGAGCTGTTTTTT
cdr3_aa: CASRLAENTGELFF

clone_size: .
v_call: TRBV5-1
d_call: TRBD2
j_call: TRBJ2-2
cdr3_nt: TGCGCCAGCAGCCGGACTAGCGGGGCTAACACCGGGGAGCTGTTTTTT
cdr3_aa: CASSRTSGANTGELFF

clone_size: .
v_call: TRBV4-1
d_call: .
j_call: TRBJ2-2
cdr3_nt: TGCGCCAGCAGCCAGAGGGACTTGATTAACGGACCCGGGGAGCTGTTTTTT
cdr3_aa: CASSQRDLINGPGELFF

clone_size: .
v_call: TRBV5-1
d_call: .
j_call: TRBJ2-7
cdr3_nt: TGCGCCAGCAGCAAAATACAGGGTACCTACGAGCAGTACTTC
cdr3_aa: CASSKIQGTYEQYF

clone_size: .
v_call: TRBV5-4
d_call: .
j_call: TRBJ1-5
cdr3_nt: TGTGCCAGCAGCTTGTGGGGGGTTTGGAATCAGCCCCAGCATTTT
cdr3_aa: CASSLWGVWNQPQHF

clone_size: .
v_call: TRBV28
d_call: TRBD1
j_call: TRBJ2-7
cdr3_nt: TGTGCCAGCAGTTTAGGGACAGTCGAGCAGTACTTC
cdr3_aa: CASSLGTVEQYF

clone_size: .
v_call: TRBV6-5
d_call: .
j_call: TRBJ1-1
cdr3_nt: TGTGCCAGCAGTTACCAGTTAGGGACGAACACTGAAGCTTTCTTT
cdr3_aa: CASSYQLGTNTEAFF

clone_size: .
v_call: TRBV30
d_call: .
j_call: TRBJ1-3
cdr3_nt: TGTGCCTGGAGTGTATGGGGCACTAACTCTGGAAACACCATATATTTT
cdr3_aa: CAWSVWGTNSGNTIYF

clone_size: once
v_call: TRBV28
d_call: .
j_call: TRBJ1-1
cdr3_nt: TGTGCCAGCAGTTTATGGGTCGGGTCAGCCGGTGAAGCTTTCTTT
cdr3_aa: CASSLWVGSAGEAFF

clone_size: once
v_call: TRBV6-5
d_call: TRBD1
j_call: TRBJ2-2
cdr3_nt: TGTGCCAGCAGTTACGCACAGGGGCCCGGGGAGCTGTTTTTT
cdr3_aa: CASSYAQGPGELFF

clone_size: .
v_call: TRBV29-1
d_call: .
j_call: TRBJ2-1
cdr3_nt: TGCAGCGTTGACACAAGAGCACTCTCCTACAATGAGCAGTTCTTC
cdr3_aa: CSVDTRALSYNEQFF

clone_size: once
v_call: TRBV10-3
d_call: .
j_call: TRBJ2-2
cdr3_nt: TGTGCCATCAGTGTCCGGGGGGCAGGCACCGGGGAGCTGTTTTTT
cdr3_aa: CAISVRGAGTGELFF

clone_size: .
v_call: TRBV19
d_call: TRBD2
j_call: TRBJ2-3
cdr3_nt: TGTGCCAGTAGTGTACTAGCGGGAGGATCAGATACGCAGTATTTT
cdr3_aa: CASSVLAGGSDTQYF

clone_size: .
v_call: TRBV18
d_call: TRBD1
j_call: TRBJ2-1
cdr3_nt: TGTGCCAGCTCACTGTTAGACAGGGGCTCCTACAATGAGCAGTTCTTC
cdr3_aa: CASSLLDRGSYNEQFF

clone_size: .
v_call: TRBV6-5
d_call: .
j_call: TRBJ1-5
cdr3_nt: TGTGCCAGCAGTTACTCGGAGGGTTCTCAGCCCCAGCATTTT
cdr3_aa: CASSYSEGSQPQHF

clone_size: .
v_call: TRBV5-1
d_call: TRBD1
j_call: TRBJ2-6
cdr3_nt: TGCGCCAGCAGCTCGACAGGGGCCCTCCTCTCTGGGGCCAACGTCCTGACTTTC
cdr3_aa: CASSSTGALLSGANVLTF

clone_size: .
v_call: TRBV9
d_call: .
j_call: TRBJ2-7
cdr3_nt: TGTGCCAGCAGCGTACAGGGAGTCCCCTACGAGCAGTACTTC
cdr3_aa: CASSVQGVPYEQYF

clone_size: .
v_call: TRBV7-9
d_call: .
j_call: TRBJ1-3
cdr3_nt: TGTGCCAGCAGGGGATTAACCTCTGGAAACACCATATATTTT
cdr3_aa: CASRGLTSGNTIYF

clone_size: .
v_call: TRBV19
d_call: TRBD2
j_call: TRBJ2-1
cdr3_nt: TGTGCCAGTAGTCCCCTAGCGGGGGGGCTCGAGCAGTTCTTC
cdr3_aa: CASSPLAGGLEQFF

clone_size: .
v_call: TRBV6-6
d_call: .
j_call: TRBJ2-2
cdr3_nt: TGTGCCAGCAGCTCCCCTACTACGAACACCGGGGAGCTGTTTTTT
cdr3_aa: CASSSPTTNTGELFF

clone_size: .
v_call: TRBV27
d_call: .
j_call: TRBJ2-7
cdr3_nt: TGTGCCAGCAGTTTCCTTTCGGGGGTTGTGGACGGAGAGCAGTACTTC
cdr3_aa: CASSFLSGVVDGEQYF

clone_size: .
v_call: TRBV28
d_call: .
j_call: TRBJ2-2
cdr3_nt: TGTGCCAGCAGTGCAGGGGTTCCCCACCGTGCGCTGTTTTTT
cdr3_aa: CASSAGVPHRALFF

clone_size: .
v_call: TRBV27
d_call: TRBD2
j_call: TRBJ2-7
cdr3_nt: TGTGCCAGCAGTCCGCTGGCGGGAGGGCCCTCCTACGAGCAGTACTTC
cdr3_aa: CASSPLAGGPSYEQYF

clone_size: .
v_call: TRBV30
d_call: .
j_call: TRBJ2-7
cdr3_nt: TGTGCCTGGAGTAGGCGGGGACAGCTAAGTCCCTACGAGCAGTACTTC
cdr3_aa: CAWSRRGQLSPYEQYF

clone_size: .
v_call: TRBV2
d_call: .
j_call: TRBJ2-7
cdr3_nt: TGTGCCAGCAGGGCAGGCGCCGGCGAGCAGTACTTC
cdr3_aa: CASRAGAGEQYF

clone_size: .
v_call: TRBV4-1
d_call: .
j_call: TRBJ1-1
cdr3_nt: TGCGCCAGCAGCCAAGATCGGCGGCTAAACACTGAAGCTTTCTTT
cdr3_aa: CASSQDRRLNTEAFF

clone_size: .
v_call: TRBV18
d_call: .
j_call: TRBJ1-6
cdr3_nt: TGTGCCAGCTCACCATCGGAACCAGCAGGTCTACCCCTCCACTTT
cdr3_aa: CASSPSEPAGLPLHF

clone_size: .
v_call: TRBV15
d_call: TRBD1
j_call: TRBJ2-3
cdr3_nt: TGTGCCACCAGCAGGGGGGACAGCCGCACAGATACGCAGTATTTT
cdr3_aa: CATSRGDSRTDTQYF

clone_size: few
v_call: TRBV2
d_call: .
j_call: TRBJ1-5
cdr3_nt: TGTGCCAGCAGTGAGATTGGGCAGCCCCAGCATTTT
cdr3_aa: CASSEIGQPQHF

clone_size: .
v_call: TRBV7-2
d_call: .
j_call: TRBJ2-5
cdr3_nt: TGTGCCAGCAGCCGTGCGGAGACCCAGTACTTC
cdr3_aa: CASSRAETQYF

clone_size: .
v_call: TRBV5-6
d_call: .
j_call: TRBJ1-5
cdr3_nt: TGTGCCAGCAGCTACGGGCAGTATCAGCCCCAGCATTTT
cdr3_aa: CASSYGQYQPQHF

clone_size: .
v_call: TRBV19
d_call: TRBD1
j_call: TRBJ1-1
cdr3_nt: TGTGCCAGTAGTACTCAGGGGGTCGAGGTGGACACTGAAGCTTTCTTT
cdr3_aa: CASSTQGVEVDTEAFF

clone_size: .
v_call: TRBV19
d_call: TRBD1
j_call: TRBJ1-5
cdr3_nt: TGTGCCAGTAGTATTAGGGGGGGCGACAGGGGAAGGGATCAGCCCCAGCATTTT
cdr3_aa: CASSIRGGDRGRDQPQHF

clone_size: .
v_call: TRBV19
d_call: TRBD2
j_call: TRBJ2-7
cdr3_nt: TGTGCCAGTAGTATTGGACTAGCGGCCTACGAGCAGTACTTC
cdr3_aa: CASSIGLAAYEQYF

clone_size: .
v_call: TRBV10-2
d_call: .
j_call: TRBJ2-7
cdr3_nt: TGCGCCAGCAGTGAGTTCGGACCGAAAAGGGAGCAGTACTTC
cdr3_aa: CASSEFGPKREQYF

clone_size: .
v_call: TRBV5-6
d_call: .
j_call: TRBJ2-5
cdr3_nt: TGTGCCAGCAGCGCAACAGGTGACCAGTACTTC
cdr3_aa: CASSATGDQYF

clone_size: .
v_call: TRBV5-1
d_call: TRBD2
j_call: TRBJ2-1
cdr3_nt: TGCGCCAGCAGCGAGCCTAGCGGGCCTGACAATGAGCAGTTCTTC
cdr3_aa: CASSEPSGPDNEQFF

clone_size: .
v_call: TRBV7-2
d_call: .
j_call: TRBJ1-2
cdr3_nt: TGTGCCAGCAGCCCCCCGGAGAGGGTCTATGGCTACACCTTC
cdr3_aa: CASSPPERVYGYTF

clone_size: .
v_call: TRBV15
d_call: TRBD1
j_call: TRBJ1-2
cdr3_nt: TGTGCCACCAGCAGCCTCGCGGACAGGGGGCGGGCTAACTATGGCTACACCTTC
cdr3_aa: CATSSLADRGRANYGYTF

clone_size: .
v_call: TRBV6-1
d_call: .
j_call: TRBJ2-2
cdr3_nt: TGTGCCAGCAGTGACCAGGCCACGAACACCGGGGAGCTGTTTTTT
cdr3_aa: CASSDQATNTGELFF

clone_size: .
v_call: TRBV5-5
d_call: .
j_call: TRBJ1-5
cdr3_nt: TGTGCCAGCAGCTTGGGGAGGGACCCGCCCCAGCATTTT
cdr3_aa: CASSLGRDPPQHF

clone_size: .
v_call: TRBV7-6
d_call: .
j_call: TRBJ1-1
cdr3_nt: TGTGCCAGCAGCTTCGGAGGGGTCAACACTGAAGCTTTCTTT
cdr3_aa: CASSFGGVNTEAFF

clone_size: .
v_call: TRBV28
d_call: .
j_call: TRBJ2-5
cdr3_nt: TGTGCCAGCAGTTTACGGACAGAGAGAGAGACCCAGTACTTC
cdr3_aa: CASSLRTERETQYF

clone_size: .
v_call: TRBV28
d_call: .
j_call: TRBJ2-7
cdr3_nt: TGTGCCAGCAGTTCCCCGGGAAGGGACTCCTACGAGCAGTACTTC
cdr3_aa: CASSSPGRDSYEQYF

clone_size: .
v_call: TRBV4-2
d_call: .
j_call: TRBJ1-2
cdr3_nt: TGTGCCAGCAGCCAAAACAGGGTTGACTATGGCTACACCTTC
cdr3_aa: CASSQNRVDYGYTF

clone_size: few
v_call: TRBV5-5
d_call: TRBD2
j_call: TRBJ2-1
cdr3_nt: TGTGCCAGCAGCTTGGGGCTAGCGGGTTACTACAATGAGCAGTTCTTC
cdr3_aa: CASSLGLAGYYNEQFF

clone_size: .
v_call: TRBV6-6
d_call: .
j_call: TRBJ1-2
cdr3_nt: TGTGCCAGCAGTTACGGGCTCTCGGGCCGTGGGTATGGCTACACCTTC
cdr3_aa: CASSYGLSGRGYGYTF